This entry lists 20 T cell receptor beta chains sequenced from one sample in a study of cytomegalovirus exposure and HLA in healthy donors (dated by TCRdb to 2015 to 2018). Library preparation employed the immunoSEQ multiplex PCR assay. For the multiplex PCR, a mixture combining 60 forward primers for TCR Vbeta segments and 13 reverse primers for TCR Jbeta segments was used. The immuneACCESS repertoire file appears here via TCRdb, limited to in-frame rearrangements. These files lack a portion of the clones; in checked studies, under half of the deficit traces to unresolved V genes, and the cause of the others is not known. Counted in this sample were some 140,000 clones; roughly 9% of them appeared once. The ten largest clones take up approximately 7.5% of the sample. The sequenced sample consisted of PBMCs. The receptors were gathered from a woman in her forties in good health and CMV-seropositive.

The J gene is TRBJ2-5, the V gene TRBV15, with a weak D call TRBD1 (6 bases). CDR1 and CDR2 from the germline V gene are LNHNV and YYDKDF (reference sequence). There are 14 residues in the CDR3. Trimming removed 1 base from V and 5 bases from J, with 11 bases in between. Here the CDR3 reads CATSRGRQEETQYF. Written as DNA, the CDR3 is TGTGCCACCAGCAGAGGGCGACAGGAGGAGACCCAGTACTTC.

This clone was seen more than once but under ten times. This sequence joins TRBV2 and TRBJ1-2; 8 bases align to TRBD1. V lost 6 bases and J lost 3; bases outside the gene matches: 15. This CDR3 comprises 17 residues. The germline gives CDR1 SNHLY, CDR2 FYNNEI. CDR3 in DNA: TGTGCCAGCAGCGTTACAGGGGGAAGTCTCCTTTACTATGGCTACACCTTC. It codes for CASSVTGGSLLYYGYTF.

This chain joins TRBV5-1 and TRBJ2-3; tentatively, D is TRBD1 (6 bases). The ends were cut back, 3 bases at V and 2 bases at J, with 10 bases in the middle. Germline CDR1 SGHRS, CDR2 YFSETQ. The CDR3 spans 14 residues. The CDR3 coding sequence is TGCGCCAGCAGCTCCGGACAGTACACAGATACGCAGTATTTT. Amino acids: CASSSGQYTDTQYF.

In this sample, this clone turned up a few times. The V call is TRBV7-8, the J call TRBJ2-5; D is perhaps TRBD2 (5 bases). The CDR3 contains 15 residues. Trimming left V 3 bases short and J 4 bases short, with 15 bases between. CDR1 SGHVS and CDR2 FQNEAQ come from the germline V gene. CDR3 sequence: CASSFSGPGVETQYF. In DNA, the CDR3 is TGTGCCAGCAGCTTCTCGGGCCCCGGGGTAGAGACCCAGTACTTC.

J is TRBJ1-2 and V is TRBV21-1; TRBD1, the table's D call, was not compared with the DNA. TRBV21-1 is flagged as a pseudogene. CDR3 length equals 16 residues. Here the CDR3 reads CASSASTGGESYGYTF. As DNA, the CDR3 is TGTGCCAGCAGCGCCTCGACAGGGGGCGAGAGCTATGGCTACACCTTC.

This clone was picked up a small number of times. This chain links TRBV6-1 with TRBJ2-3; D is unresolved. This CDR3 region has 13 residues. Trimming cost V 3 bases and J 2 bases, with 6 bases left between them. The germline V gene has CDR1 MNHNS and CDR2 SASEGT. Here the CDR3 reads CASSEQNTDTQYF. Here the CDR3 DNA reads TGTGCCAGCAGTGAGCAGAACACAGATACGCAGTATTTT.

The rearrangement joins TRBV10-3 to TRBJ2-1; 8 bases match TRBD1. This CDR3 is 15 amino acids long. Per the germline V gene, CDR1 is ENHRY and CDR2 is SYGVKD. V shed 6 bases, J shed 6 bases, and the junction held 10 bases outside the gene matches. The CDR3 is CAIRSTDRDFNEQFF. CDR3 DNA: TGTGCCATCAGATCAACGGACAGGGATTTCAATGAGCAGTTCTTC.

The rearrangement links TRBV10-3 to TRBJ1-2; D is unclear. This CDR3 region has 13 residues. Germline V gene sequence: CDR1 ENHRY, CDR2 SYGVKD. Trimming removed 6 bases from V and 6 bases from J, with 14 bases in between. CDR3 nucleotide sequence: TGTGCCATCAGGGCAGTTAAGATGGATGGCTACACCTTC. Its protein is CAIRAVKMDGYTF.

The chain is built from TRBV5-1 and TRBJ2-5; 7 nucleotides align to TRBD1. J was trimmed by 2 bases and V by 4 bases; bases with no gene match: 2. This CDR3 has 13 amino acids. Per the germline V gene, CDR1 is SGHRS and CDR2 is YFSETQ. The chain's CDR3 is CASSGGQQETQYF. The DNA of the CDR3 is TGCGCCAGCAGCGGGGGACAGCAAGAGACCCAGTACTTC.

V is TRBV6-6 and J is TRBJ2-7; TRBD1 agrees at 7 bases. This CDR3 is built from 14 residues. CDR1 is MNHNY and CDR2 is SVGAGI in the germline V gene (reference sequence). The ends lost 2 bases at V and 6 bases at J; junction bases unmatched: 7. The CDR3 region has the DNA TGTGCCAGCAGTTACCTGGGACAGAAGGGCGAGCAGTACTTC. It specifies CASSYLGQKGEQYF.

The V gene is TRBV9, the J gene TRBJ1-2; no definite D call. The V and J ends lost 3 bases and 4 bases respectively, with 10 bases between them. CDR1 is SGDLS and CDR2 is YYNGEE in the germline V gene. This CDR3 comprises 13 residues. The CDR3 DNA follows: TGTGCCAGCAGCGGGATTAACAGCTATGGCTACACCTTC. Translation: CASSGINSYGYTF.

The chain combines TRBV7-9 with TRBJ1-4, with 9 bases identical to TRBD1. In germline, CDR1 is SEHNR, CDR2 FQNEAQ (reference sequence). The V gene end was trimmed by 6 bases and the J gene end by 5 bases; junction bases not matched to a gene: 7. There are 15 residues in the CDR3. The CDR3 protein is CASRRTGTGNEKLFF. CDR3 bases: TGTGCCAGCAGGCGGACCGGGACAGGGAATGAAAAACTGTTTTTT.

This rearrangement joins TRBV5-1 to TRBJ2-2; 11 nucleotides line up with TRBD1. Germline loops: CDR1 SGHRS, CDR2 YFSETQ. Unmatched junction bases numbered 4, after V lost 2 bases and J lost 7 bases. The CDR3 is 15 residues long. This CDR3 reads CASSFGQGASGELFF. CDR3 DNA: TGCGCCAGCAGCTTCGGACAGGGGGCGAGCGGGGAGCTGTTTTTT.

This chain links TRBV2 with TRBJ1-2, with 7 bases matching TRBD1. CDR3 length: 15 amino acids. V was clipped by 1 base and J by 4 bases; unmatched bases: 6. Germline V gene data show CDR1 as SNHLY and CDR2 as FYNNEI. CDR3 sequence (DNA): TGTGCCAGCAGTGAAGTGGGCAGGGGGTCCTATGGCTACACCTTC. It specifies CASSEVGRGSYGYTF. Filled out from reference TRBV2 and TRBJ1-2, the complete variable domain reads EPEVTQTPSHQVTQMGQEVILRCVPISNHLYFYWYRQILGQKVEFLVSFYNNEISEKSEIFDDQFSVERPDGSNFTLKIRSTKLEDSAMYFCASSEVGRGSYGYTFGSGTRLTVV.

This clone was detected a few times. This rearrangement joins TRBV7-3 to TRBJ2-2, with TRBD1 matching over 8 bases. V lost 5 bases and J lost 6; bases outside the gene matches: 8. Germline V gene sequence: CDR1 SGHTA, CDR2 FQGTGA. The CDR3 is 15 amino acids. The CDR3 protein is CASSLQGEGAGELFF. The CDR3, as DNA: TGTGCCAGCAGCCTACAGGGGGAAGGGGCCGGGGAGCTGTTTTTT.

The chain joins TRBV6-4 to TRBJ1-6; unclear D gene. Between the trimmed V and J ends, which lost 6 bases and 0 bases, there was a span of 15 bases. The CDR3 spans 17 residues. The germline V gene encodes CDR1 MRHNA and CDR2 SNTAGT. CDR3: CASRRGDPRSYNSPLHF. CDR3 sequence (DNA): TGTGCCAGCAGACGGGGTGACCCCCGCTCCTATAATTCACCCCTCCACTTT.

V gene TRBV4-1 combines with J gene TRBJ1-4; 7 bases match TRBD1. V was clipped by 2 bases and J by 8 bases; unmatched bases: 8. CDR1 and CDR2 (germline): MGHRA, YSYEKL. This CDR3 is built from 15 residues. DNA for the CDR3: TGCGCCAGCAGCCAATCCGGGACAGTTATAGAAAAACTGTTTTTT. It translates to CASSQSGTVIEKLFF.

This clone was counted between two and nine times. One end of the junction varies from germline; a read error may be responsible. The chain employs TRBV6-1 and TRBJ1-2, with D perhaps matching TRBD1 (5 bases). Germline-derived CDR1 and CDR2 are MNHNS and SASEGT. The CDR3 contains 16 residues. The CDR3 is CAGSESIGQLSYGYTF. The CDR3, as DNA: TGTGCCGGCAGTGAAAGCATAGGACAACTTAGTTATGGCTACACCTTC.

This clone has a handful of counts. The genes are TRBV4-1 and TRBJ2-1; 8 positions match TRBD1. V was pared by 1 base and J by 6 bases, with 2 bases of the junction left unmatched. CDR3 size: 14 residues. Germline assignment: CDR1 MGHRA and CDR2 YSYEKL. CDR3 amino acids: CASSQAGQVNEQFF. The DNA of the CDR3 is TGCGCCAGCAGCCAAGCGGGACAGGTCAATGAGCAGTTCTTC.

This clone was counted only a few times. The J gene is TRBJ2-7, the V gene TRBV6-6; D uncertain. The V end was cut by 6 bases, the J end by 4 bases, with 16 bases between. Germline V gives CDR1 MNHNY, CDR2 SVGAGI (reference sequence). The CDR3 length is 14 residues. In DNA, the CDR3 is TGTGCCAGCAGCACACAGCAGTCGCCTTACGAGCAGTACTTC. Translating it yields CASSTQQSPYEQYF.